A single sample gave rise to the 8 T cell receptor beta chains below, sequenced in a study of brain T cells in children with intractable seizures. Described time point: blood from clinic visit 5 months post-surgery; TSC patient then seizure free. Clones were sequenced by immunoSEQ multiplex PCR, and TCRdb holds only the in-frame ones, with some missing. The table lists about 340,000 clones, about 93% of them singletons. Here the sequenced sample was peripheral blood, taken roughly 5 months after surgery. The receptors were gathered from a boy younger than two with tuberous sclerosis and intractable seizures.

The gene calls are TRBV30 and TRBJ2-1; tentatively, D is TRBD2 (6 bases). The V end lost 1 base, the J end lost 4 bases, and 17 bases lay between the germline ends. Germline V CDR1 and CDR2: GTSNPN, SVGIG (reference sequence). The CDR3 has 16 amino acids. The CDR3: CAWSGSLGTGYNEQFF. The CDR3 nucleotides read TGTGCCTGGAGTGGAAGCCTGGGGACTGGGTACAATGAGCAGTTCTTC.

J is TRBJ1-5 and V is TRBV19; the match to TRBD1 covers 9 bases. The germline V gene encodes CDR1 LNHDA and CDR2 SQIVND (reference sequence). This CDR3 has 14 amino acids. Trimming cost V 4 bases and J 5 bases; bases outside gene matches: 3. The chain's CDR3 is CASSKQGAHQPQHF. CDR3 nucleotide sequence: TGTGCCAGTAGTAAACAGGGGGCGCATCAGCCCCAGCATTTT.

This sequence joins TRBV11-3 and TRBJ2-5, with TRBD2 as a possible D gene (6 bases). From germline, CDR1 is SGHNT and CDR2 YENEEA. V was pared by 4 bases and J by 1 base, with 13 bases between. The CDR3 sequence is 15 residues long. This CDR3 reads CASSSDGTPQETQYF. CDR3 in DNA: TGTGCCAGCAGCTCGGACGGGACTCCCCAAGAGACCCAGTACTTC.

The chain employs TRBV10-3 and TRBJ1-5, with TRBD1 as a possible D gene (6 bases). V was shortened by 3 bases and J by 4 bases, with 10 bases between the two germline ends. The CDR3 has 14 residues. Germline V gene sequence: CDR1 ENHRY, CDR2 SYGVKD. CDR3 protein: CAISDRGRNQPQHF. CDR3 coding DNA: TGTGCCATCAGTGACAGGGGAAGGAATCAGCCCCAGCATTTT.

The CDR3 nucleotides are TGTGCCAGCAGTTACGTCGGCAGGGCTAGGAATGAGCAGTTCTTC. It codes for CASSYVGRARNEQFF. The chain joins TRBV6-2 or TRBV6-3 to TRBJ2-1, with D possibly TRBD1 on 5 matching bases. Germline V CDR1 and CDR2: MNHEY, SVGEGT. V lost 2 bases, J lost 7 bases, and 15 bases lay in between. The CDR3 spans 15 residues.

The V and J genes are TRBV7-2 and TRBJ2-3; D call uncertain. Trimming removed 6 bases at V and 0 bases at J, with 4 bases between. Germline loops: CDR1 SGHTA, CDR2 FQGNSA. CDR3 length equals 12 residues. The CDR3 DNA is TGTGCCAGCAGTACTAGCACAGATACGCAGTATTTT. It encodes CASSTSTDTQYF.

The rearrangement uses TRBV5-4 and TRBJ1-2; D not certain. Deletions cut 2 bases from V and 6 bases from J, with 8 bases between. CDR3 length: 12 amino acids. Germline CDR1 SGHNT, CDR2 YYREEE (reference sequence). CDR3 protein: CASSLGRDGYTF. The CDR3, as DNA: TGTGCCAGCAGCTTAGGACGGGATGGCTACACCTTC.

The rearrangement links TRBV6-5 to TRBJ1-5; D gene ambiguous. The V gene lost 2 bases and the J gene lost 6 bases, with 8 bases spanning the gap. CDR3 length equals 13 residues. Germline V gene sequence: CDR1 MNHEY, CDR2 SVGAGI. DNA of the CDR3: TGTGCCAGCAGTTACGGCAATAGTCAGCCCCAGCATTTT. Protein product: CASSYGNSQPQHF.